Below, 23 T cell receptor beta chains from the same sample are listed, as sequenced in a study of cytomegalovirus exposure and HLA in healthy donors. Amplification used 60 Vbeta primers and 13 Jbeta primers. Measured with immunoSEQ multiplex PCR; TCRdb has only the in-frame clones, and not every one. The sample shows about 120,000 clones, 79% of them seen only once. Sequenced sample: PBMCs. The receptors shown here come from a man aged 30 to 45 in good health and CMV-seropositive.

J is TRBJ2-7 and V is TRBV7-6; 7 nucleotides agree with TRBD1. The CDR3 totals 14 residues. CDR1 and CDR2 from the germline V gene are SGHVS and FNYEAQ. With V trimmed by 2 bases and J by 6 bases, 7 bases remained unmatched. In DNA, the CDR3 is TGTGCCAGCAGCTTATCAGGGGGAAGTCGCGAGCAGTACTTC. Its protein is CASSLSGGSREQYF.

The gene calls are TRBV28 and TRBJ2-4; 7 positions match TRBD2. V gave up 5 bases and J gave up 3 bases; unmatched junction bases: 7. The CDR3 is 15 residues long. CDR1 is MDHEN, CDR2 SYDVKM, per germline. CDR3 DNA sequence: TGTGCCAGCAGTCTCCTAGGGAGGGTCAAAAACATTCAGTACTTC. Encoded protein: CASSLLGRVKNIQYF.

The gene calls are TRBV12-5 and TRBJ1-6; 10 bases are a match to TRBD1. Germline assignment: CDR1 LGHNT and CDR2 FRNRAP. The CDR3 totals 16 residues. The trim removed 0 bases at V and 7 bases at J, leaving 3 bases unmatched. CDR3 sequence reads: CASGLVLDRGNSPLHF. The CDR3 region has the DNA TGTGCTAGTGGTTTGGTACTGGACAGGGGGAATTCACCCCTCCACTTT.

V and J are TRBV27 and TRBJ2-2, with D possibly being TRBD1 (5 bases). This CDR3 has 18 amino acids. Per germline, CDR1 MNHEY and CDR2 SMNVEV (reference sequence). Trimming removed 2 bases at V and 8 bases at J, with 24 bases between. As DNA, the CDR3 is TGTGCCAGCAGTTTAGGGCCCGGACAAGGGAATCTCTGGGGGGAGCTGTTTTTT. Protein: CASSLGPGQGNLWGELFF.

The chain joins TRBV27 to TRBJ2-3; 9 bases fit TRBD2. There are 14 residues in the CDR3. Germline trimming cut 5 bases from V and 4 bases from J; bases unmatched to any gene: 4. The germline V gene has CDR1 MNHEY and CDR2 SMNVEV (reference sequence). This chain's CDR3 is CASSGSGGPDTQYF. The DNA of the CDR3 is TGTGCCAGCAGTGGTAGCGGGGGCCCAGATACGCAGTATTTT.

The rearrangement joins TRBV15 to TRBJ2-3; D is possibly TRBD2 (6 bases). CDR3 length: 19 amino acids. The V gene lost 1 base and the J gene lost 2 bases, with 22 bases spanning the gap. The V gene's germline CDR1 is LNHNV and CDR2 YYDKDF (reference sequence). This CDR3 is CATSRVTILPGLITDTQYF. CDR3 bases: TGTGCCACCAGCAGAGTTACTATCCTACCGGGACTCATCACAGATACGCAGTATTTT.

Written as DNA, the CDR3 is TGTGCCAGCTCAGGACCCGGGACTAGCGGGGGGGCCGAGGATGAGCAGTTCTTC. Amino acids: CASSGPGTSGGAEDEQFF. The chain links TRBV18 to TRBJ2-1; 16 bases match TRBD2. Germline CDR1 and CDR2: KGHSH and LQKENI. Losses at the gene ends were 5 bases for V and 8 bases for J; bases not matched to a gene: 12. The CDR3 spans 18 residues.

V and J are TRBV11-3 and TRBJ2-5; D may be TRBD2 (5 bases). The CDR3 is 14 amino acids. V lost 0 bases and J lost 2, with 7 bases in between. Germline-derived CDR1 and CDR2 are SGHNT and YENEEA. CDR3 coding DNA: TGTGCCAGCAGCTTAGAGGAGGAACAAGAGACCCAGTACTTC. Translated: CASSLEEEQETQYF.

Concerning this clone: The same CDR3 arises from other DNA sequences in this sample as well. The chain combines TRBV7-2 with TRBJ1-5, with D maybe TRBD1 (5 bases). In germline, CDR1 is SGHTA, CDR2 FQGNSA. The CDR3 has 15 residues. Trimming cost V 1 base and J 4 bases, with 11 bases left between them. The CDR3 nucleotides are TGTGCCAGCAGCTTAGACGGGGGTCTTAATCAGCCCCAGCATTTT. It yields the protein CASSLDGGLNQPQHF. The full variable domain, in which reference TRBV7-2 and TRBJ1-5 provide the parts outside the CDR3, is GAGVSQSPSNKVTEKGKDVELRCDPISGHTALYWYRQSLGQGLEFLIYFQGNSAPDKSGLPSDRFSAERTGGSVSTLTIQRTQQEDSAVYLCASSLDGGLNQPQHFGDGTRLSIL.

The chain has TRBV4-3 and TRBJ2-3, with D unresolved. The CDR3 is 16 amino acids. Trimming pared 1 base from V and 1 base from J, leaving 12 bases between. CDR1 is LGHNA, CDR2 YSLEER, per germline. The CDR3 DNA reads as TGCGCCAGCAGCCAAGGGCTGGCGGATGGCACAGATACGCAGTATTTT. This gives the protein CASSQGLADGTDTQYF.

The V gene is TRBV29-1, the J gene TRBJ1-2, with TRBD1 matching over 9 bases. J gave up 7 bases and V 5 bases, and 8 bases lay outside the gene matches. Germline CDR1 is SQVTM and CDR2 is ANQGSEA. The CDR3 consists of 13 residues. CDR3 sequence reads: CSVQETGGAGYTF. In DNA, the CDR3 is TGCAGCGTTCAGGAGACAGGGGGTGCTGGCTACACCTTC.

Only one count was recorded for this clone. This rearrangement joins TRBV19 to TRBJ2-7, with 7 bases fitting TRBD1. Per the germline V gene, CDR1 is LNHDA and CDR2 is SQIVND (reference sequence). CDR3 length equals 14 residues. Losses at the gene ends were 8 bases for V and 0 bases for J; bases not matched to a gene: 7. This CDR3 is CASATGTASYEQYF. The CDR3 nucleotides read TGTGCCAGTGCCACTGGGACAGCCTCCTACGAGCAGTACTTC.

In its sample, this clone was seen once. This sample also contains other DNA sequences that code for the same CDR3. This chain connects TRBV5-1 to TRBJ2-7; D is perhaps TRBD1 (5 bases). Per germline, CDR1 SGHRS and CDR2 YFSETQ. CDR3 length: 14 amino acids. V was cut by 0 bases and J by 1 base, with 8 bases left in between. The CDR3 loop is CASSLGQLSYEQYF. CDR3 nucleotides: TGCGCCAGCAGCTTGGGACAGCTTTCCTACGAGCAGTACTTC.

The chain uses TRBV10-3 and TRBJ1-2; no firm D call. Trimming took off 1 base at V and 5 bases at J, with 17 bases between the two ends. Germline V CDR1 and CDR2: ENHRY, SYGVKD. This CDR3 region has 16 residues. CDR3 protein: CAISEYLCAEVYGYTF. The CDR3 bases are TGTGCCATCAGTGAGTATTTGTGTGCCGAGGTTTATGGCTACACCTTC.

V gene TRBV10-3 combines with J gene TRBJ2-7; 7 nucleotides align to TRBD1. There are 14 residues in the CDR3. The germline CDR1 and CDR2 sequences are ENHRY and SYGVKD. Unmatched junction bases numbered 6, after V lost 6 bases and J lost 1 base. In DNA, the CDR3 is TGTGCCATCAGAAGACAGGGAGAATCCTACGAGCAGTACTTC. Translation gives CAIRRQGESYEQYF.

V is TRBV19 and J is TRBJ1-2; 8 bases line up with TRBD1. V shed 4 bases and J 6 bases; nucleotides not matched to a gene: 1. This CDR3 has 12 residues. The germline CDR1 and CDR2 sequences are LNHDA and SQIVND (reference sequence). The CDR3: CASSRQGNGYTF. The CDR3 DNA follows: TGTGCCAGTAGTAGACAGGGGAATGGCTACACCTTC. The variable domain in full, completed from reference TRBV19 and TRBJ1-2, reads DGGITQSPKYLFRKEGQNVTLSCEQNLNHDAMYWYRQDPGQGLRLIYYSQIVNDFQKGDIAEGYSVSREKKESFPLTVTSAQKNPTAFYLCASSRQGNGYTFGSGTRLTVV.

The gene calls are TRBV5-1 and TRBJ2-3; D is ambiguous. CDR3 length equals 13 residues. CDR1 and CDR2 from the germline V gene are SGHRS and YFSETQ. Between the trimmed V and J ends, which lost 0 bases and 9 bases, there was a span of 11 bases. This CDR3 reads CASSLVVSSTQYF. Written as DNA, the CDR3 is TGCGCCAGCAGCTTGGTGGTGTCGAGCACGCAGTATTTT.

Comment on this clone: Other DNA sequences from this sample encode an identical CDR3 as well. This chain links TRBV6-1 with TRBJ2-3; 13 nucleotides align to TRBD2. The CDR3 has 16 amino acids. The germline gives CDR1 MNHNS, CDR2 SASEGT. Trimming removed 4 bases from V and 2 bases from J; junction bases left unmatched: 3. The CDR3 nucleotides are TGTGCCAGCAGTGGACTAGCGGGGGGCACCACAGATACGCAGTATTTT. Encoded protein: CASSGLAGGTTDTQYF.

The rearrangement joins TRBV7-2 to TRBJ2-7; 7 bases line up with TRBD1. The CDR3 totals 14 residues. CDR1 and CDR2 (germline): SGHTA, FQGNSA. Trimming took 5 bases from V and 3 from J; bases not matched to a gene: 7. CDR3 coding DNA: TGTGCCAGCAGCAAACAGGGGAAAGACTACGAGCAGTACTTC. It codes for CASSKQGKDYEQYF.

The J gene is TRBJ2-5, the V gene TRBV9, with TRBD1 matching over 10 bases. Trimming took 3 bases from V and 4 from J; bases not matched to a gene: 12. The CDR3 is made up of 17 amino acids. Germline V gene sequence: CDR1 SGDLS, CDR2 YYNGEE. The CDR3 loop reads CASSATTGTGARETQYF. The CDR3 DNA is TGTGCCAGCAGCGCAACGACCGGGACAGGGGCCAGAGAGACCCAGTACTTC.

The rearrangement uses TRBV27 and TRBJ2-7; unclear D gene. Trimming pared 4 bases from V and 12 bases from J, leaving 16 bases between. Germline CDR1 reads MNHEY; CDR2 reads SMNVEV (reference sequence). The CDR3 has 12 residues. Here the CDR3 reads CASSSPGRSLYF. CDR3 in DNA: TGTGCCAGCAGTTCCCCCGGTAGAAGCCTGTACTTC.

V usage is TRBV6-1 and J usage is TRBJ2-3; 8 bases align to TRBD1. V shed 7 bases, J shed 0 bases, and the junction held 6 bases outside the gene matches. CDR1 is MNHNS, CDR2 SASEGT, per germline. This CDR3 comprises 15 residues. CDR3 nucleotide sequence: TGTGCCAGCACTATGACAGGGGCTAGCACAGATACGCAGTATTTT. Its protein is CASTMTGASTDTQYF.

The chain is built from TRBV5-1 and TRBJ2-7; 7 bases map to TRBD2. V gave up 3 bases and J gave up 0 bases; unmatched junction bases: 3. The V gene's germline CDR1 is SGHRS and CDR2 YFSETQ. The CDR3 is 14 residues long. CDR3 bases: TGCGCCAGCAGCTCCGGGGGGAACTCCTACGAGCAGTACTTC. Protein product: CASSSGGNSYEQYF.